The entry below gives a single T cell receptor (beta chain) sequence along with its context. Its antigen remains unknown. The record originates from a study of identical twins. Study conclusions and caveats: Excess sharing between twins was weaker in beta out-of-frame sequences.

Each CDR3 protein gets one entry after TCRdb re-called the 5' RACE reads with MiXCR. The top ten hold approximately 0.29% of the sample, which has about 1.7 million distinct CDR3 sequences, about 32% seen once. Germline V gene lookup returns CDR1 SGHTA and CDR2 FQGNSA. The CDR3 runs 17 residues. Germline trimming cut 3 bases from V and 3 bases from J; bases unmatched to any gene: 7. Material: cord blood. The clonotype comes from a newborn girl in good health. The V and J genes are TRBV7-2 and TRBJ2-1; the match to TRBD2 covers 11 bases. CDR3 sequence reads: CASSFRIAGGDYNEQFF. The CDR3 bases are TGTGCCAGCAGCTTCAGAATAGCGGGGGGGGACTACAATGAGCAGTTCTTC.